Presented here are 12 T cell receptor beta chains from one specimen sequenced in a study of CD8 T cells in ankylosing spondylitis. Findings of the study overall: There was a TCR beta motif, made of fewer than 10 highly homologous variants, that appeared characteristic of ankylosing spondylitis blood.

TCRdb passed the 5' RACE reads through MiXCR, listing each CDR3 protein once. Altogether fewer than 250,000 distinct CDR3 sequences are present, about a sixth being singletons, with the ten largest covering 40% to 50%. No cognate antigen is known for these TCRs. Sample: blood, either unsorted or a sorted T cell fraction (not recorded which). Receptors originate from a male donor with ankylosing spondylitis.

This sequence joins TRBV7-9 and TRBJ2-5; 7 nucleotides match TRBD2. The CDR3 consists of 17 residues. Trimming cost V 6 bases and J 3 bases; bases outside gene matches: 16. The germline gives CDR1 SEHNR, CDR2 FQNEAQ (reference sequence). DNA for the CDR3: TGTGCCAGCAGGTCTGCTAGCGGCCTATGGGGAAAAGAGACCCAGTACTTC. Translated, it gives CASRSASGLWGKETQYF.

This clonotype has more than one count but fewer than ten. The J gene is TRBJ1-1, the V gene TRBV29-1; the D is unclear. This CDR3 has 10 amino acids. Trimming removed 7 bases at V and 10 bases at J, with 13 bases between. CDR1 is SQVTM and CDR2 is ANQGSEA in the germline V gene. The CDR3 DNA sequence: TGCAGCGCTTGGATGGAGGGAGCTTTCTTT. Protein product: CSAWMEGAFF.

Many counts were recorded for this clonotype. The genes are TRBV12-3 or TRBV12-4 and TRBJ1-1; no clear D. The CDR3 loop spans 13 amino acids. The V end was cut by 3 bases, the J end by 2 bases, with 7 bases between. The CDR3 DNA sequence: TGTGCCAGCAGTTTGGGGTATAACACTGAAGCTTTCTTT. It yields the protein CASSLGYNTEAFF.

This clonotype was picked up a small number of times. This chain uses TRBV7-8 with TRBJ2-1, with TRBD1 matching over 11 bases. The CDR3 is 18 residues long. Unmatched junction bases numbered 14, after V lost 5 bases and J lost 5 bases. Germline V CDR1 and CDR2: SGHVS, FQNEAQ. The CDR3 DNA follows: TGTGCCAGCAGCCCCTATATTCGGGACAGGGGGACTGACAATGAGCAGTTCTTC. Translating it yields CASSPYIRDRGTDNEQFF.

CDR3 loop: CASSYSRGGSTDTQYF. CDR3 in DNA: TGTGCCAGCAGTTACTCGAGAGGCGGAAGCACAGATACGCAGTATTTT. The V call is TRBV6-2 or TRBV6-3, the J call TRBJ2-3; D uncertain. Germline loops: CDR1 MNHEY, CDR2 SVGEGT. There are 16 residues in the CDR3. V shed 0 bases and J shed 0 bases, with 10 bases lying between them.

This clonotype turned up a few times. This rearrangement joins TRBV27 to TRBJ2-7, with D hard to call. The V gene lost 6 bases and the J gene lost 3 bases, with 15 bases spanning the gap. CDR1 is MNHEY, CDR2 SMNVEV, per germline (reference sequence). The CDR3 length is 14 residues. CDR3 protein: CASRPYRSYYEQYF. CDR3 nucleotides: TGTGCCAGCAGACCTTACAGAAGCTACTACGAGCAGTACTTC.

This clonotype turned up a few times. This chain's CDR3 is CASGLGRTGELFF. For the CDR3, the DNA is TGTGCCAGCGGGCTAGGGAGGACCGGGGAGCTGTTTTTT. The rearrangement links TRBV7-3 to TRBJ2-2; tentative D call: TRBD2 (6 bases). This CDR3 is built from 13 residues. Trimming pared 8 bases from V and 5 bases from J, leaving 12 bases between. Germline lookup yields CDR1 SGHTA and CDR2 FQGTGA.

This clonotype has more than one count but fewer than ten. This chain links TRBV7-8 with TRBJ2-1; tentatively, D is TRBD1 (5 bases). V was shortened by 1 base and J by 10 bases, with 17 bases between the two germline ends. Germline V gene lookup returns CDR1 SGHVS and CDR2 FQNEAQ. The CDR3 is made up of 15 amino acids. CDR3 loop: CASSLVQGSTAEQFF. CDR3 sequence (DNA): TGTGCCAGCAGCTTAGTTCAGGGATCGACTGCGGAGCAGTTCTTC.

The chain carries TRBV2 and TRBJ2-1; TRBD2 is a possible D gene (6 bases). There are 15 residues in the CDR3. V shed 1 base and J shed 1 base, with 8 bases lying between them. Germline CDR1 is SNHLY and CDR2 is FYNNEI. CDR3 sequence (DNA): TGTGCCAGCAGTGAAGGTCGGGGGTCCTACAATGAGCAGTTCTTC. Encoded protein: CASSEGRGSYNEQFF.

The chain carries TRBV27 and TRBJ1-2; D is undetermined. In germline, CDR1 is MNHEY, CDR2 SMNVEV (reference sequence). The CDR3 extends over 15 amino acids. Deletions cut 6 bases from V and 4 bases from J, with 18 bases between. CDR3 DNA sequence: TGTGCCAGCAGAGCGGGAACGAGGGTGCTCTATGGCTACACCTTC. It translates to CASRAGTRVLYGYTF.

The CDR3 loop is CASSEWEEDTEAFF. The CDR3 DNA is TGTGCCAGCAGTGAATGGGAGGAGGACACTGAAGCTTTCTTT. V and J are TRBV2 and TRBJ1-1; the D is unclear. The germline V and J ends were trimmed by 2 bases and 3 bases, with 10 bases remaining between them. Germline V gives CDR1 SNHLY, CDR2 FYNNEI. The CDR3 extends over 14 amino acids.

This clonotype was counted only a few times. This chain uses TRBV7-9 with TRBJ2-1, with 10 bases lining up with TRBD2. Germline CDR1 is SEHNR and CDR2 is FQNEAQ (reference sequence). The CDR3 consists of 16 residues. V was pared by 5 bases and J by 2 bases, with 6 bases of the junction left unmatched. This CDR3 is CASSPRTSGTYNEQFF. The CDR3 DNA reads TGTGCCAGCAGCCCCCGGACTAGCGGTACCTACAATGAGCAGTTCTTC.